This T cell receptor beta chain derives from a study of cytomegalovirus exposure and HLA in healthy donors. Findings and caveats of the study: Within a later analysis, the majority of CMV-associated TCR beta chains appeared HLA-restricted.

Germline CDR1 is SGHTA and CDR2 is FQGNSA. V was clipped by 0 bases and J by 2 bases, with 7 bases between them. The CDR3 consists of 14 residues. Concerning this clone itself: Its antigen is unidentified.

In the PCR, 60 Vbeta and 13 Jbeta primers were used. Clones were sequenced by immunoSEQ multiplex PCR, and TCRdb holds only the in-frame ones, with some missing. The data show 150,000 or so clones, approximately 84% seen once. The V call is TRBV7-2, the J call TRBJ2-5; maybe TRBD2 (5 bases). The sample taken for sequencing was PBMCs. The clonotype originates from a boy aged 2 to 9 in good health and CMV-seronegative. The DNA for the CDR3 is TGTGCCAGCAGCTTAGCGGGAGTTCAAGAGACCCAGTACTTC. Translating it yields CASSLAGVQETQYF.